This is a list of T cell receptor beta chains from one sample in a study of early T cells in non-severe SARS-CoV-2 infection. Each CDR3 protein is one row after TCRdb ran MiXCR on the 5' RACE reads. The data contain about 48,000 distinct CDR3 sequences, 5.6% of them seen just once; the ten biggest clones take up about 4.4%. The sequenced sample was whole blood. These receptors were obtained from an adult who was a healthcare worker with PCR-confirmed SARS-CoV-2 infection or an uninfected control (not recorded which). The CDR3 runs from the conserved cysteine through the conserved F or W. A D gene is named only where the DNA matches it firmly. For some rows the clone size is stated as once, few or many, or as a class when expanded; others skip it.

J | V | D | size | DNA | CDR3
TRBJ2-4 | TRBV20-1 | . | many | TGCAGTGCTAGAGAAATTGGGGAGGGGGTGAAAAACATTCAGTACTTC | CSAREIGEGVKNIQYF
TRBJ2-1 | TRBV20-1 | TRBD2 | . | TGCAGTGCTCGGAGGACTAGCGGGAGGTGGGATGAGCAGTTCTTC | CSARRTSGRWDEQFF
TRBJ2-3 | TRBV7-8 | . | many | TGTGCCAGTCTGCCTGGTGACACGAGATACGGGCAGTATTTT | CASLPGDTRYGQYF
TRBJ1-1 | TRBV6-5 | . | many | TGTGCCAGCAGTTACGGGCGGGGTGAAGCTTTCTTT | CASSYGRGEAFF
TRBJ1-2 | TRBV5-4 | . | many | TGTGCCAGCAGCTTGAGAAACTATGGCTACACCTTC | CASSLRNYGYTF
TRBJ2-3 | TRBV6-2/TRBV6-3 | . | many | TGTGCCAGCAGCCACCCACGAGGAGGAGCTTCGCAGTATTTT | CASSHPRGGASQYF
TRBJ1-5 | TRBV20-1 | . | many | TGCAGTGCTAGAGGGGCCCGGGATCAGCCCCAGCATTTT | CSARGARDQPQHF
TRBJ2-3 | TRBV5-4 | . | many | TGTGCCAGCAGCTTGGCCGGAACGCCAGATACGCAGTATTTT | CASSLAGTPDTQYF
TRBJ2-3 | TRBV7-6 | TRBD2 | many | TGTGCCAGCAGCTTAGATCCTAGCGGGGGCGGTACGCAGTATTTT | CASSLDPSGGGTQYF
TRBJ2-1 | TRBV27 | . | many | TGTGCCAGCAAGGGGGGGCGGGGTGCCTACAATGAGCAGTTCTTC | CASKGGRGAYNEQFF
TRBJ2-3 | TRBV5-1 | . | few | TGCGCCAGCAGCTTCGGTACAGATACGCAGTATTTT | CASSFGTDTQYF
TRBJ2-7 | TRBV12-3/TRBV12-4 | . | many | TGTGCCTCCATGGGCCGCGACACAGTACCCTACGAGCAGTACTTC | CASMGRDTVPYEQYF
TRBJ2-7 | TRBV25-1 | . | many | TGTGCCAGCCGTCCCGTTTCGAGTTTCTACGAGCAGTACTTC | CASRPVSSFYEQYF
TRBJ1-3 | TRBV27 | . | . | TGTGCCAGCAGTTTAGGCGGGACCTCTGGAAACACCATATATTTT | CASSLGGTSGNTIYF
TRBJ2-2 | TRBV5-1 | TRBD2 | few | TGTGCCAGCAGCCGGGAGGTGGACTCATCGAACACCGGGGAGCTGTTTTTT | CASSREVDSSNTGELFF
TRBJ1-5 | TRBV5-5 | . | . | TGTGCCAGCAGCCAAGACAGAAGCAATCAGCCCCAGCATTTT | CASSQDRSNQPQHF
TRBJ2-3 | TRBV20-1 | . | . | TGCAGTGCTAGGCAGCGGGGCCTATCAGGGGGGCAGTATTTT | CSARQRGLSGGQYF
TRBJ1-5 | TRBV5-1 | . | few | TGCGCCAGCAGCGCAGGGACTGGCAATCAGCCCCAGCATTTT | CASSAGTGNQPQHF
TRBJ2-1 | TRBV27 | TRBD1 | few | TGTGCCAGCAGTTTCCGACAGGGGGGACGCAATGAGCAGTTCTTC | CASSFRQGGRNEQFF
TRBJ2-5 | TRBV5-4 | . | many | TGTGCCAGCAGCATAACAGGAGGGGAGACCCAGTACTTC | CASSITGGETQYF
TRBJ1-1 | TRBV20-1 | . | many | TGCAGTGCCAATTCTCAGGGGAGGGGCACTGAAGCTTTCTTT | CSANSQGRGTEAFF
TRBJ2-1 | TRBV12-5 | . | . | TGTGCTAGTGGTTTGCCAGCTGGAGAGCAGTTCTTC | CASGLPAGEQFF
TRBJ1-5 | TRBV27 | TRBD1 | many | TGTGCCAGCAGGAGTGGACAGGCGGGGTTCCGCAATCAGCCCCAGCATTTT | CASRSGQAGFRNQPQHF
TRBJ2-1 | TRBV4-1 | TRBD2 | few | TGCGCCAGCAGCCAAGCTAGCGGGAGCTCCTACAATGAGCAGTTCTTC | CASSQASGSSYNEQFF